This entry features one T cell receptor beta chain sequence. Its antigen is as yet unknown. These data are taken from a study of shared clonotypes between healthy human individuals. Study-level points and caveats: In a few donors, around 5.5% of naive CD4 clonotypes appeared in common.

Recent acute infections and vaccinations were absent in the healthy HIV-negative adult donors. The input for sorted-subset replicate PCRs was about 210 ng DNA, 30,000 or so T cell genomes. Original data processing: Owing to the provision of junction-only sequences devoid of quality scores by immunoSEQ, filtering differed. Generated by immunoSEQ multiplex PCR, the TCRdb table keeps only in-frame clones and is missing some. V and J calls plus clone size are reproduced from that table; the DNA served to infer D and trimming. The data contain over 2 million clones, about 90% of them singletons. The specimen was naive CD4+ T cells from PBMCs. As for subset: CD45RA+ positively selected. The TCR originated in a young man in good health. Some clones in this sample may be carry-over from other donors' samples.

CDR3 loop: CASTTEGEGLKGLFF. Here the CDR3 DNA reads TGTGCCAGCACTACCGAAGGGGAGGGGCTAAAAGGACTGTTTTTT. The genes are TRBV28 and TRBJ1-4, with a weak D call TRBD1 (5 bases). V lost 7 bases and J 13 bases, leaving 25 bases between the germline ends. This CDR3 region has 15 residues. Germline V gene data show CDR1 as MDHEN and CDR2 as SYDVKM.